This passage covers 11 T cell receptor beta chains from one sample sequenced in a study of cytotoxic CD8 clonotypes in ibrutinib-treated CLL (dated by TCRdb to about 2021). The sample's time point, from its label and the paper: progressive disease on ibrutinib. Receptor libraries were prepared by the immunoSEQ multiplex PCR assay. As stored in TCRdb, this immuneACCESS dataset retains in-frame rearrangements with V and J assigned. A fraction of the clones does not appear; measured against another copy, unresolved V genes explain less than half of the discrepancy, and the remainder lacks a known reason. The sample table records 250,000 to 350,000 clones; less than 85% of these occur just once. The biggest ten clones account for around 5.3% of the sample. Source: PBMCs, taken at disease progression, from a patient treated with ibrutinib. Receptors originate from a human donor with chronic lymphocytic leukemia.

V and J are TRBV7-6 and TRBJ2-7; unclear D gene. Germline V gene sequence: CDR1 SGHVS, CDR2 FNYEAQ. Trimming took off 1 base at V and 6 bases at J, with 10 bases between the two ends. The CDR3 consists of 13 residues. As DNA, the CDR3 is TGTGCCAGCAGCTTAGTATACCTCTCCGAGCAGTACTTC. Encoded protein: CASSLVYLSEQYF.

The rearrangement joins TRBV5-1 to TRBJ1-5, with TRBD1 matching over 7 bases. The CDR3 is made up of 14 amino acids. Losses at the gene ends were 4 bases for V and 7 bases for J; bases not matched to a gene: 8. Germline lookup yields CDR1 SGHRS and CDR2 YFSETQ. CDR3 loop: CASSHRQGEQPQHF. CDR3 DNA sequence: TGCGCCAGCAGCCACCGACAGGGAGAACAGCCCCAGCATTTT.

This chain links TRBV7-2 with TRBJ2-7; TRBD2 might be the D (6 bases). Deletions cut 1 base from V and 6 bases from J, with 16 bases between. This CDR3 is 15 amino acids long. CDR1 SGHTA and CDR2 FQGNSA come from the germline V gene. Here the CDR3 DNA reads TGTGCCAGCAGCTTAGGAGGGGACCCGGGGGTCGAGCAGTACTTC. Protein sequence: CASSLGGDPGVEQYF.

This clone was observed a handful of times. This chain connects TRBV28 to TRBJ1-4, with D tentatively TRBD1 (6 bases). In germline, CDR1 is MDHEN, CDR2 SYDVKM. Trimming removed 4 bases from V and 3 bases from J, with 9 bases in between. The CDR3 length is 14 residues. The CDR3 loop is CASSSGASNEKLFF. For the CDR3, the DNA is TGTGCCAGCAGTTCGGGGGCGTCTAATGAAAAACTGTTTTTT. Full variable domain (outside the CDR3, taken from reference TRBV28 and TRBJ1-4): DVKVTQSSRYLVKRTGEKVFLECVQDMDHENMFWYRQDPGLGLRLIYFSYDVKMKEKGDIPEGYSVSREKKERFSLILESASTNQTSMYLCASSSGASNEKLFFGSGTQLSVL.

The V call is TRBV20-1, the J call TRBJ2-7; D is undetermined. The CDR3 extends over 11 amino acids. Germline V lookup: CDR1 DFQATT, CDR2 SNEGSKA (reference sequence). V shed 0 bases and J shed 3 bases, with 3 bases lying between them. The CDR3 region is CSARDDYEQYF. Written as DNA, the CDR3 is TGCAGTGCTAGAGATGACTACGAGCAGTACTTC.

V usage is TRBV20-1 and J usage is TRBJ2-5; D gene ambiguous. The CDR3 contains 11 residues. CDR1 and CDR2 from the germline V gene are DFQATT and SNEGSKA (reference sequence). Trimming shortened V by 7 bases and J by 5 bases, and 11 bases separated the two germline ends. As DNA, the CDR3 is TGCAGTGAGCGTGTGGAGGAGACCCAGTACTTC. It is translated as CSERVEETQYF.

The gene calls are TRBV5-1 and TRBJ1-1; tentative D call: TRBD1 (5 bases). Germline V CDR1 and CDR2: SGHRS, YFSETQ. This CDR3 is 17 amino acids long. V lost 4 bases, J lost 4 bases, and 23 bases lay in between. The CDR3 nucleotides are TGCGCCAGCAGCCTTGGTTTGGGGGGGACTTCGGTCACTGAAGCTTTCTTT. Translated: CASSLGLGGTSVTEAFF.

V is TRBV11-2 and J is TRBJ2-1; no firm D call. Trimming left V 8 bases short and J 8 bases short, with 13 bases between. CDR1 is SGHAT, CDR2 FQNNGV, per germline. The CDR3 is 12 amino acids. The CDR3 nucleotides are TGTGCCAGCGGATCGACGTGGGATGAGCAGTTCTTC. Its protein is CASGSTWDEQFF.

This clone was seen a few times. The chain links TRBV9 to TRBJ1-5; TRBD1 aligns across 11 bases. V shed 3 bases, J shed 4 bases, and the junction held 3 bases outside the gene matches. This CDR3 has 15 amino acids. Germline-derived CDR1 and CDR2 are SGDLS and YYNGEE. The CDR3 is CASSEGTGGNQPQHF. CDR3 nucleotide sequence: TGTGCCAGCAGCGAGGGGACAGGGGGAAATCAGCCCCAGCATTTT.

The chain employs TRBV6-5 and TRBJ2-1; D is possibly TRBD1 (5 bases). Trimming cost V 4 bases and J 6 bases, with 10 bases left between them. Germline CDR1 is MNHEY and CDR2 is SVGAGI. This CDR3 is built from 13 residues. The CDR3 sequence is CASSSSTGNEQFF. Written as DNA, the CDR3 is TGTGCCAGCAGTTCGTCAACAGGCAATGAGCAGTTCTTC.

This chain uses TRBV25-1 with TRBJ1-6, with D uncertain. The V gene's germline CDR1 is MGHDK and CDR2 SYGVNS. The CDR3 contains 13 residues. Trimming shortened V by 3 bases and J by 6 bases, and 6 bases separated the two germline ends. DNA of the CDR3: TGTGCCAGCAGTGATGGCCTTAATTCACCCCTCCACTTT. Its protein product is CASSDGLNSPLHF. The whole variable domain, filled in from reference TRBV25-1 and TRBJ1-6, reads EADIYQTPRYLVIGTGKKITLECSQTMGHDKMYWYQQDPGMELHLIHYSYGVNSTEKGDLSSESTVSRIRTEHFPLTLESARPSHTSQYLCASSDGLNSPLHFGNGTRLTVT.